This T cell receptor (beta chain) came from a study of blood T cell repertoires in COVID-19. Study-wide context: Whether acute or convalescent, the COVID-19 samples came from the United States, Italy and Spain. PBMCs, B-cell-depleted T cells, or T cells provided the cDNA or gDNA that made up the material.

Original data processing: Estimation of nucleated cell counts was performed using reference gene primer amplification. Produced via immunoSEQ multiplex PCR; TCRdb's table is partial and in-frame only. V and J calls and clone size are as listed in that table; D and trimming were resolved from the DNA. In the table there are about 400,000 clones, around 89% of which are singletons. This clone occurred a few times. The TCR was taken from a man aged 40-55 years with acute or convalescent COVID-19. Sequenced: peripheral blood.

This chain's CDR3 is CATTVSPTGYQPQHF. The CDR3 DNA sequence: TGTGCCACCACGGTTAGCCCCACGGGGTATCAGCCCCAGCATTTT. The J gene is TRBJ1-5, the V gene TRBV15, with D unclear. V lost 7 bases to trimming and J lost 5 bases, with 18 bases between them. The CDR3 extends over 15 amino acids. Per the germline V gene, CDR1 is LNHNV and CDR2 is YYDKDF (reference sequence).